The present T cell receptor (beta chain) was sequenced within a study of immune evolution from preneoplasia to lung adenocarcinoma. Study-level points and caveats: Top clone frequencies peaked in normal lung, apparently declining through invasive adenocarcinoma. Later-stage lesions seemingly showed higher T cell density and diversity than normal lung.

Details on this clone: No antigen is known for it.

TCRdb keeps only in-frame clones here, not all; method: immunoSEQ multiplex PCR. The repertoire holds more than 3,000 clones, with roughly four fifths as singletons. This CDR3 region has 16 residues. J gave up 3 bases and V 0 bases, and 0 bases lay outside the gene matches. Germline V gives CDR1 LGHNA, CDR2 YNFKEQ. Each case's diagnosis was confirmed by two pathologists on H&E. Sequencing input: FFPE adjacent normal lung tissue. The V gene is TRBV4-2, the J gene TRBJ2-3; TRBD2 matches at 13 bases. The TCR sequence derives from a person aged 35 to 50 with lung adenocarcinoma. The CDR3 protein is CASSQELAGGTDTQYF. The CDR3 DNA reads as TGTGCCAGCAGCCAAGAACTAGCGGGAGGGACAGATACGCAGTATTTT.